What follows are 28 T cell receptor beta chains derived from one specimen sequenced in a study of cytomegalovirus exposure and HLA in healthy donors. Primers included in the PCR were 60 Vbeta and 13 Jbeta primers. Generated by immunoSEQ multiplex PCR, the TCRdb table keeps only in-frame clones and is missing some. The sample has under 200,000 clones, about 83% seen once; the top ten hold less than 2%. The sample was PBMCs. The receptors stem from a man in his forties in good health and CMV-seropositive.

The chain has TRBV10-1 and TRBJ2-2, with 11 bases lining up with TRBD1. Unmatched junction bases numbered 6, after V lost 5 bases and J lost 1 base. CDR3 size: 17 residues. CDR1 and CDR2 from the germline V gene are WNHNN and SYGVQD (reference sequence). CDR3 nucleotide sequence: TGCGCCAGCAGTACGGACAGGGGGCAATTGAACACCGGGGAGCTGTTTTTT. This sequence encodes CASSTDRGQLNTGELFF.

The rearrangement uses TRBV5-6 and TRBJ1-3; no definite D call. The germline V and J ends were trimmed by 0 bases and 3 bases, with 4 bases remaining between them. CDR1 and CDR2 from the germline V gene are SGHDT and YYEEEE. This CDR3 comprises 13 residues. CDR3 sequence: CASSLAGGNTIYF. In nucleotides, the CDR3 is TGTGCCAGCAGCTTGGCCGGTGGAAACACCATATATTTT.

This clone occurred a few times. The gene calls are TRBV6-1 and TRBJ1-1; D is unclear. The V end was cut by 5 bases, the J end by 0 bases, with 7 bases between. This CDR3 contains 13 residues. Germline CDR1 MNHNS, CDR2 SASEGT. CDR3 sequence (DNA): TGTGCCAGCAGTTCCAGTATGAACACTGAAGCTTTCTTT. Amino acid sequence: CASSSSMNTEAFF.

The chain carries TRBV12-5 and TRBJ2-1; TRBD2 matches at 7 bases. The CDR3 loop spans 15 amino acids. CDR1 is LGHNT and CDR2 is FRNRAP in the germline V gene. The ends lost 5 bases at V and 3 bases at J; junction bases unmatched: 7. The CDR3 reads CASGAGTTLYNEQFF. CDR3 in DNA: TGTGCTAGTGGTGCCGGGACTACCCTCTACAATGAGCAGTTCTTC.

The chain employs TRBV19 and TRBJ1-5; 10 bases agree with TRBD1. CDR3 size: 13 residues. CDR1 and CDR2 from the germline V gene are LNHDA and SQIVND (reference sequence). The V and J ends lost 10 bases and 7 bases, in that order; junction bases with no gene match: 7. For the CDR3, the DNA is TGTGCCACGAGGACAGGGGGAGGCCAGCCCCAGCATTTT. It encodes CATRTGGGQPQHF.

This clone was seen just once. The chain links TRBV9 to TRBJ2-2; D ambiguous. V lost 3 bases and J 7 bases, leaving 10 bases between the germline ends. Germline values: CDR1 SGDLS, CDR2 YYNGEE. The CDR3 extends over 13 amino acids. The CDR3 nucleotides read TGTGCCAGCAGCGGAACAACAGACGGGGAGCTGTTTTTT. As protein: CASSGTTDGELFF.

This clone has a handful of counts. This chain connects TRBV25-1 to TRBJ1-2; TRBD1 might be the D (6 bases). V was cut by 5 bases and J by 4 bases, with 11 bases left in between. This CDR3 region has 13 residues. Germline V gives CDR1 MGHDK, CDR2 SYGVNS. The CDR3 coding sequence is TGTGCCAGCAGTCTGTCGGACAGCTATGGCTACACCTTC. Its protein product is CASSLSDSYGYTF.

J is TRBJ2-5 and V is TRBV7-3; tentatively, D is TRBD1 (5 bases). The CDR3 runs to 13 residues. Trimming took 8 bases from V and 2 from J, leaving 12 bases between them. Germline assignment: CDR1 SGHTA and CDR2 FQGTGA. CDR3 bases: TGTGCCAGCTCCCAGGGATCGCAAGAGACCCAGTACTTC. This sequence encodes CASSQGSQETQYF.

This clone came up a few times. The chain recombines TRBV9 with TRBJ2-1; 10 nucleotides match TRBD2. CDR3 size: 15 residues. Per the germline V gene, CDR1 is SGDLS and CDR2 is YYNGEE. After removal of 4 bases from V and 8 bases from J, the junction contained 9 bases not matched to a gene. The DNA for the CDR3 is TGTGCCAGCAGCATTCATGGACTAGCGGATTATGAGCAGTTCTTC. Protein sequence: CASSIHGLADYEQFF.

The chain links TRBV27 to TRBJ1-5; TRBD1 aligns across 9 bases. Germline trimming cut 6 bases from V and 6 bases from J; bases unmatched to any gene: 9. CDR1 and CDR2 from the germline V gene are MNHEY and SMNVEV (reference sequence). The length of the CDR3 is 15 residues. The CDR3 region is CASSPTGGAPQPQHF. In DNA form, the CDR3 reads TGTGCCAGCAGCCCAACAGGGGGCGCCCCTCAGCCCCAGCATTTT.

The chain employs TRBV27 and TRBJ2-1; possible D gene TRBD2, 6 bases. This CDR3 has 13 amino acids. Germline values: CDR1 MNHEY, CDR2 SMNVEV (reference sequence). Trimming stripped 1 base from V and 8 bases from J, with 9 bases between. The CDR3 sequence: CASSLWASDEQFF. CDR3 nucleotide sequence: TGTGCCAGCAGTTTATGGGCTAGCGATGAGCAGTTCTTC.

The V gene is TRBV12-2, the J gene TRBJ2-3; TRBD2 is the table's D call, not checked against the DNA. TRBV12-2 is tagged as a pseudogene. The CDR3 contains 16 residues. In DNA form, the CDR3 reads TGTGCAAGTCGCTTAGCGAATTGTTGGGAGGTAGATACGCAGTATTTT. Amino acid sequence: CASRLANCWEVDTQYF.

The chain joins TRBV29-1 to TRBJ1-1; 7 nucleotides agree with TRBD1. CDR3 length equals 13 residues. The trim removed 7 bases at V and 4 bases at J, leaving 9 bases unmatched. Germline CDR1 is SQVTM and CDR2 is ANQGSEA. This CDR3 is CSGRPPGGTEAFF. As DNA, the CDR3 is TGCAGCGGTAGACCTCCAGGGGGCACTGAAGCTTTCTTT. The full variable domain, rest sourced from reference TRBV29-1 and TRBJ1-1, is SAVISQKPSRDICQRGTSLTIQCQVDSQVTMMFWYRQQPGQSLTLIATANQGSEATYESGFVIDKFPISRPNLTFSTLTVSNMSPEDSSIYLCSGRPPGGTEAFFGQGTRLTVV.

On this clone: A read error may account for a junction end that differs from germline. The gene calls are TRBV7-9 and TRBJ2-1; D call uncertain. The CDR3 length is 14 residues. Germline V gene data show CDR1 as SEHNR and CDR2 as FQNEAQ (reference sequence). The CDR3 protein is CSSSLPRRNNEQFF. The CDR3 DNA reads as TGTTCCAGCAGCTTACCTCGGCGGAACAATGAGCAGTTCTTC.

This clone was found a few times. The gene calls are TRBV29-1 and TRBJ2-1; 13 nucleotides line up with TRBD2. V was pared by 7 bases and J by 8 bases, with 11 bases of the junction left unmatched. This CDR3 spans 15 amino acids. Germline lookup yields CDR1 SQVTM and CDR2 ANQGSEA. In nucleotides, the CDR3 is TGCAGCGGACGACTAGCGGGAGGCCCCTTGGATGAGCAGTTCTTC. Protein: CSGRLAGGPLDEQFF.

The V call is TRBV11-2, the J call TRBJ2-7; D unclear. CDR1 and CDR2 from the germline V gene are SGHAT and FQNNGV. The CDR3 sequence is 13 residues long. Deletions cut 0 bases from V and 8 bases from J, with 11 bases between. CDR3 sequence (DNA): TGTGCCAGCAGCTTAGAACGGAGCTCCAAGCAGTACTTC. It specifies CASSLERSSKQYF.

V is TRBV6-1 and J is TRBJ2-5; 8 bases map to TRBD1. This CDR3 spans 16 amino acids. J lost 1 base, V lost 1 base, and 5 bases had no gene match. Germline CDR1 reads MNHNS; CDR2 reads SASEGT. Written as DNA, the CDR3 is TGTGCCAGCAGTGAAGGTACAGGGGGTACCCAAGAGACCCAGTACTTC. This sequence encodes CASSEGTGGTQETQYF.

V and J are TRBV29-1 and TRBJ2-1; no clear D. This CDR3 spans 15 amino acids. The germline CDR1 and CDR2 sequences are SQVTM and ANQGSEA. V gave up 3 bases and J gave up 0 bases, with 12 bases separating them. CDR3 nucleotides: TGCAGCGTTGATGAGTTGCGTAGCTCCTACAATGAGCAGTTCTTC. Protein sequence: CSVDELRSSYNEQFF.

DNA for the CDR3: TGTGCCAGTAGTATAGCCCAGATCGGGGATACGCAGTATTTT. Amino acid sequence: CASSIAQIGDTQYF. The chain has TRBV19 and TRBJ2-3; D is unresolved. The CDR3 is 14 amino acids. V dropped 1 base and J dropped 6 bases, with 11 bases sitting between them. CDR1 and CDR2 (germline): LNHDA, SQIVND (reference sequence). Drawing the rest from reference TRBV19 and TRBJ2-3, the complete variable domain is DGGITQSPKYLFRKEGQNVTLSCEQNLNHDAMYWYRQDPGQGLRLIYYSQIVNDFQKGDIAEGYSVSREKKESFPLTVTSAQKNPTAFYLCASSIAQIGDTQYFGPGTRLTVL.

A note on this clone: At one boundary the junction diverges from the germline segment, which might be a read error. V gene TRBV19 combines with J gene TRBJ2-6, with TRBD1 matching 10 bases. The CDR3 is made up of 16 amino acids. From germline, CDR1 is LNHDA and CDR2 SQIVND (reference sequence). The CDR3 DNA is TGTGCCACCGGGACAGGGGAAAGCTCTGGGGCCAACGGCCTGACTTTC. Its translation: CATGTGESSGANGLTF. Variable domain in full (rest from reference TRBV19 and TRBJ2-6): DGGITQSPKYLFRKEGQNVTLSCEQNLNHDAMYWYRQDPGQGLRLIYYSQIVNDFQKGDIAEGYSVSREKKESFPLTVTSAQKNPTAFYLCATGTGESSGANGLTFGAGSRLTVL.

V gene TRBV5-1 combines with J gene TRBJ1-2; 8 nucleotides line up with TRBD1. V lost 4 bases, J lost 4 bases, and 9 bases stayed unmatched. The CDR3 covers 15 residues. Germline assignment: CDR1 SGHRS and CDR2 YFSETQ. The CDR3 DNA reads as TGCGCCAGCAGCGGGGGACAGGCCCATTCCTATGGCTACACCTTC. Protein: CASSGGQAHSYGYTF.

This clone was found once. The chain is built from TRBV9 and TRBJ2-1; tentatively, D is TRBD2 (6 bases). This CDR3 has 16 amino acids. CDR1 is SGDLS, CDR2 YYNGEE, per germline. V was trimmed by 5 bases and J by 3 bases, leaving 18 bases between them. Here the CDR3 reads CASSRSGTGNYNEQFF. CDR3 coding DNA: TGTGCCAGCAGTAGGTCCGGGACTGGGAACTACAATGAGCAGTTCTTC.

A note on this clone: The junction departs from the called germline gene at one end, perhaps through a read error. The chain joins TRBV5-1 to TRBJ2-6, with D possibly TRBD1 on 6 matching bases. From germline, CDR1 is SGHRS and CDR2 YFSETQ. The CDR3 has 18 residues. In nucleotides, the CDR3 is TGCGCCAGCAGCTTTCCGGGACAACCAAGCTCTGGGGCCAACGGCCTGACTTTC. Translating gives CASSFPGQPSSGANGLTF.

V is TRBV30 and J is TRBJ2-1; D is perhaps TRBD2 (6 bases). The V end was cut by 5 bases, the J end by 4 bases, with 18 bases between. Germline assignment: CDR1 GTSNPN and CDR2 SVGIG (reference sequence). The CDR3 is made up of 15 amino acids. The CDR3 region is CAWGLKLADYNEQFF. The CDR3 nucleotides read TGTGCCTGGGGGCTCAAACTAGCAGATTACAATGAGCAGTTCTTC.

The V and J genes are TRBV27 and TRBJ2-7, with D perhaps matching TRBD2 (6 bases). The CDR3 loop spans 13 amino acids. V was trimmed by 5 bases and J by 6 bases, leaving 14 bases between them. Germline CDR1 MNHEY, CDR2 SMNVEV (reference sequence). The CDR3 region has the DNA TGTGCCAGCAGTATTCGGGAGAAGTCCGAGCAGTACTTC. It translates to CASSIREKSEQYF.

This clone was detected only a few times. This chain links TRBV11-3 with TRBJ1-4; tentative D call: TRBD1 (6 bases). V gave up 1 base and J gave up 2 bases, with 14 bases separating them. The CDR3 extends over 17 amino acids. The germline gives CDR1 SGHNT, CDR2 YENEEA. The CDR3 DNA reads TGTGCCAGCAGCTTAGGTTTACAGGGTCGGACTAATGAAAAACTGTTTTTT. Translation: CASSLGLQGRTNEKLFF.

The chain has TRBV18 and TRBJ1-1, with unresolved D. Looked up from germline, CDR1 is KGHSH and CDR2 is LQKENI. The CDR3 extends over 14 amino acids. Trimming removed 3 bases at V and 1 base at J, with 9 bases between. CDR3 loop: CASSPGSGNTEAFF. For the CDR3, the DNA is TGTGCCAGCTCACCTGGGAGTGGGAACACTGAAGCTTTCTTT.

V gene TRBV7-2 combines with J gene TRBJ2-1, with a tentative D call TRBD2 (6 bases). The CDR3 runs 11 residues. Trimming left V 4 bases short and J 16 bases short, with 14 bases between. Germline CDR1 and CDR2: SGHTA and FQGNSA. CDR3 loop: CASSSTGTAFF. The CDR3 DNA sequence: TGTGCCAGCAGCTCTACCGGGACTGCTTTCTTC.